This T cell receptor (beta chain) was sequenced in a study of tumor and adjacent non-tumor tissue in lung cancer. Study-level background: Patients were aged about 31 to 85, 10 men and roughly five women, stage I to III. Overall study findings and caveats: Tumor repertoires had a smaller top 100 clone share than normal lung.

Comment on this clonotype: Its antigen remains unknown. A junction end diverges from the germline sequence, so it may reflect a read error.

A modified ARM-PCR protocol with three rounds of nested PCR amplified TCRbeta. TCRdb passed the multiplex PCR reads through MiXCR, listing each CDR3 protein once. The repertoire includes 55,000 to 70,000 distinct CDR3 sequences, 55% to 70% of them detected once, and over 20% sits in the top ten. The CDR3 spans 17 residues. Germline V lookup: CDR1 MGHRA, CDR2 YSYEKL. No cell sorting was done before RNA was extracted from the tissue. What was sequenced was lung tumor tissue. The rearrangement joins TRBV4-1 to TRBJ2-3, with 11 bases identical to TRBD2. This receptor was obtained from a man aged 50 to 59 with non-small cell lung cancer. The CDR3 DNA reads TGCGCCAGCAGCCAAGGACTAGCGGGGTTTAGCACACATACGCAGTATTTT. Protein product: CASSQGLAGFSTHTQYF.